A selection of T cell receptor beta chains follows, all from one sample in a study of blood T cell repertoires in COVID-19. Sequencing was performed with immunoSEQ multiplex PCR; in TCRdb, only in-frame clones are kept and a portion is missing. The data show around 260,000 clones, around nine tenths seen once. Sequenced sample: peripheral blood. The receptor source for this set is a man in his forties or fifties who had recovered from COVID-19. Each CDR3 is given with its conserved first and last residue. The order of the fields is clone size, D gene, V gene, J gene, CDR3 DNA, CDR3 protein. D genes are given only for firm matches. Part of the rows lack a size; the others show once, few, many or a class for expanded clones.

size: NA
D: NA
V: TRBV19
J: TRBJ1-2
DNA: TGTGCCAGTAGTATTGGCACAGGGCTTGGCTACACCTTC
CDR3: CASSIGTGLGYTF

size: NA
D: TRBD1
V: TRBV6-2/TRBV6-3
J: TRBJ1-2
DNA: TGTGCCAGCAGTTCTCTAACCGGGACAGGGACTGGTGGCTACACCTTC
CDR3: CASSSLTGTGTGGYTF

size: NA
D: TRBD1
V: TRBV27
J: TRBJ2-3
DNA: TGTGCCAGCAGTTTGGACAGGCCGAGCACAGATACGCAGTATTTT
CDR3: CASSLDRPSTDTQYF

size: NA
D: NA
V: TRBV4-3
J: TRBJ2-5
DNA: TGCGCCAGCAGCCAAGATCTGCAGGGGAGAGAGACCCAGTACTTC
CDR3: CASSQDLQGRETQYF

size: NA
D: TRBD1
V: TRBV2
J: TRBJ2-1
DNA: TGTGCCAGCACGAAGGAACAGGGGGCGCGGCAGTTCTTC
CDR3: CASTKEQGARQFF

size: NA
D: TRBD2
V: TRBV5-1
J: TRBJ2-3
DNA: TGCGCCAGCAGCTTGGTGGCCGGGACTAGCTTCACAGATACGCAGTATTTT
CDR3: CASSLVAGTSFTDTQYF

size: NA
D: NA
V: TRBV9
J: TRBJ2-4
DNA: TGTGCCAGCAGCGTAGTGCCAGGGGCCGAAAACATTCAGTACTTC
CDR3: CASSVVPGAENIQYF

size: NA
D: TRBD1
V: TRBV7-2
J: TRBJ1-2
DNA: TGTGCCAGCAGCTCCTTACCGGGACAGGCTAACTATGGCTACACCTTC
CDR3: CASSSLPGQANYGYTF

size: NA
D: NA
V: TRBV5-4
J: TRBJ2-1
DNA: TGTGCCAGCAGCATTACCTACAATGAGCAGTTCTTC
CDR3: CASSITYNEQFF

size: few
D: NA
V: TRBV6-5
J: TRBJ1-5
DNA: TGTGCCAGCAGCCAAACAGGATTCAATCAGCCCCAGCATTTT
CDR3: CASSQTGFNQPQHF

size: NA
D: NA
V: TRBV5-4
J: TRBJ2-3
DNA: TGTGCCAGCAGCTTGGTACGGAGCGGGCGGCCAGATACGCAGTATTTT
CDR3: CASSLVRSGRPDTQYF

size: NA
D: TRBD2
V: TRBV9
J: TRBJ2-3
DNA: TGTGCCAGCAGCGCTAGACTAGCGACTAGCACAGATACGCAGTATTTT
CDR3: CASSARLATSTDTQYF

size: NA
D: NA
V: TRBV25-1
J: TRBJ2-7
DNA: TGTGCCAGCAGTGAGGGGCCACCGTTCTACGAGCAGTACTTC
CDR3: CASSEGPPFYEQYF

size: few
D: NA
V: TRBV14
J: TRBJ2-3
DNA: TGTGCCAGCAGCCATGGACTTTTTACTAGCACAGATACGCAGTATTTT
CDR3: CASSHGLFTSTDTQYF

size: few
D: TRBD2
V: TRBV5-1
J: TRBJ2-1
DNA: TGCGCCAGCAGCTTGATCGGACTAGCGGGGGGGCTAAGAGATGAGCAGTTCTTC
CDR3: CASSLIGLAGGLRDEQFF

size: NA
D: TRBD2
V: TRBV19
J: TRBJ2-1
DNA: TGTGCCAGTAGCCATCGACTAGCGGGAGCAAACAATGAGCAGTTCTTC
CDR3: CASSHRLAGANNEQFF

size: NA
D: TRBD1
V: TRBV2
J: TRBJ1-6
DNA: TGTGCCAGCAAACGGGACAGAGATAATTCACCCCTCCACTTT
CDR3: CASKRDRDNSPLHF

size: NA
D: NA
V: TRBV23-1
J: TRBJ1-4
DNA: TGCGCCAGCCCAGATAAACTGTTTTTT
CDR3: CASPDKLFF